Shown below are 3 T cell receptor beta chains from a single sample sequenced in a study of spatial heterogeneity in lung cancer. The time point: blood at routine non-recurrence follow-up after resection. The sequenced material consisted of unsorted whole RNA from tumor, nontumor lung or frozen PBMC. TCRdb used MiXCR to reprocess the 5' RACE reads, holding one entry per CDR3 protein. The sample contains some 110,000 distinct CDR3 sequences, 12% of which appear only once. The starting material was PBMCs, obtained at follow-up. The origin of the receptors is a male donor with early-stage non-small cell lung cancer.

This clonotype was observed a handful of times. CDR3 amino acids: CASSWGAKQPQHF. CDR3 sequence (DNA): TGTGCCAGCAGTTGGGGCGCCAAGCAGCCCCAGCATTTT. The gene calls are TRBV27 and TRBJ1-5; D possibly corresponds to TRBD1 (5 bases). Trimming cost V 4 bases and J 7 bases, with 11 bases left between them. The CDR3 loop spans 13 amino acids. Germline V lookup: CDR1 MNHEY, CDR2 SMNVEV (reference sequence).

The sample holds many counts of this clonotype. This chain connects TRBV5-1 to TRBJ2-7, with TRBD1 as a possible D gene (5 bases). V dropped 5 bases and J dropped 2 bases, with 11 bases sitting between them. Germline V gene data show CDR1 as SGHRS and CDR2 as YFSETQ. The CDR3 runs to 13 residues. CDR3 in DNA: TGCGCCAGCAGTCAGGGCTTTCCCTACGAGCAGTACTTC. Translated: CASSQGFPYEQYF.

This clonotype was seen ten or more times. CDR3 amino acids: CSAREGTGGTDTQYF. Written as DNA, the CDR3 is TGCAGTGCTAGAGAGGGGACAGGGGGAACAGATACGCAGTATTTT. The V call is TRBV20-1, the J call TRBJ2-3; TRBD1 aligns across 11 bases. The germline gives CDR1 DFQATT, CDR2 SNEGSKA (reference sequence). The CDR3 is 15 amino acids. V shed 0 bases, J shed 3 bases, and the junction held 2 bases outside the gene matches.